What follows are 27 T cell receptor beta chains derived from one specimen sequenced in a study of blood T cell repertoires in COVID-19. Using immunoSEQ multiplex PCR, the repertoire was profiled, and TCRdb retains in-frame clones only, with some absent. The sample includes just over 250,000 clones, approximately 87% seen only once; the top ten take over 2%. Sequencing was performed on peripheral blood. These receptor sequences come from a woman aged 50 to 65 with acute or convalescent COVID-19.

CDR3 nucleotide sequence: TGTGCCAGCAGCGCGGGACAAGGGACAGGTAGCAATCAGCCCCAGCATTTT. Translation gives CASSAGQGTGSNQPQHF. The chain has TRBV9 and TRBJ1-5, with 8 bases fitting TRBD1. V shed 3 bases, J shed 0 bases, and the junction held 8 bases outside the gene matches. CDR3 length: 17 residues. Germline V gene sequence: CDR1 SGDLS, CDR2 YYNGEE.

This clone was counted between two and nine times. The CDR3 DNA reads TGTGCCAGCAGCTTGGTGGGGGCGGTCTACGAGCAGTACTTC. Amino acid sequence: CASSLVGAVYEQYF. The chain employs TRBV28 and TRBJ2-7, with D tentatively TRBD1 (6 bases). The CDR3 is 14 amino acids. CDR1 and CDR2 from the germline V gene are MDHEN and SYDVKM. Trimming cost V 6 bases and J 3 bases, with 15 bases left between them.

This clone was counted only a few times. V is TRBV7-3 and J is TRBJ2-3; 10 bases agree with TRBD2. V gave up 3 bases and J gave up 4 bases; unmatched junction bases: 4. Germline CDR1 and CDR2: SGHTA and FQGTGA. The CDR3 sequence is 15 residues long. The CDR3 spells CASSLTSGPADTQYF. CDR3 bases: TGTGCCAGCAGCTTGACTAGCGGGCCCGCAGATACGCAGTATTTT.

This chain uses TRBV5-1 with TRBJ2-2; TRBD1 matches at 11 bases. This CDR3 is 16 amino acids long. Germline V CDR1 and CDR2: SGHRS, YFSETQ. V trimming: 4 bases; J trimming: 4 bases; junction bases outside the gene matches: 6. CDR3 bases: TGCGCCAGCAGCGCCGGACAGGGGGCGCCCACCGGGGAGCTGTTTTTT. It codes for CASSAGQGAPTGELFF.

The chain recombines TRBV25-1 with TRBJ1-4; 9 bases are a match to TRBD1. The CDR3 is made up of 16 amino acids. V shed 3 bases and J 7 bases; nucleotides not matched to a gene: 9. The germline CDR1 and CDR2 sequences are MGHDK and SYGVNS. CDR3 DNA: TGTGCCAGCAGTGACCCCCCGGGGACAGGGATTGAAAAACTGTTTTTT. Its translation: CASSDPPGTGIEKLFF.

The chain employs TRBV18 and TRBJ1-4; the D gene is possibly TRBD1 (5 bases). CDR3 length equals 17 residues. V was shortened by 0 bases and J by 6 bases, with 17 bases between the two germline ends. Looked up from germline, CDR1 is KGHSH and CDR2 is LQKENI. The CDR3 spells CASSPPLDSSLYEKLFF. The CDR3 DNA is TGTGCCAGCTCACCACCCCTTGACAGTTCGTTATATGAAAAACTGTTTTTT.

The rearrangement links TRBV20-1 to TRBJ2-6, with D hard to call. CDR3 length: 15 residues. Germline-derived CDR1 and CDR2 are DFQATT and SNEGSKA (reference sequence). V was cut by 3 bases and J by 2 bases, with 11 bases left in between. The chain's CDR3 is CSASLSQPGANVLTF. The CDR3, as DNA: TGCAGTGCTAGTTTAAGCCAACCTGGGGCCAACGTCCTGACTTTC.

The CDR3 is CAWSVRDNREKLFF. The DNA of the CDR3 is TGTGCCTGGAGTGTACGAGACAACCGTGAAAAACTGTTTTTT. The V and J genes are TRBV30 and TRBJ1-4; D remains unclear. Germline CDR1 and CDR2: GTSNPN and SVGIG (reference sequence). There are 14 residues in the CDR3. Trimming took 0 bases from V and 7 from J, leaving 12 bases between them.

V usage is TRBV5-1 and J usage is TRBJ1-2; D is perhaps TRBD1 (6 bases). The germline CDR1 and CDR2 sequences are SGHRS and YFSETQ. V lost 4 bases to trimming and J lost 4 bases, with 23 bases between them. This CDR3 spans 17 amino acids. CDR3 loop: CASSTPPDSPWGYGYTF. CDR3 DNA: TGCGCCAGCAGCACACCTCCGGACAGTCCCTGGGGCTATGGCTACACCTTC. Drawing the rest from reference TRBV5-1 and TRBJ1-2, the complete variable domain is KAGVTQTPRYLIKTRGQQVTLSCSPISGHRSVSWYQQTPGQGLQFLFEYFSETQRNKGNFPGRFSGRQFSNSRSEMNVSTLELGDSALYLCASSTPPDSPWGYGYTFGSGTRLTVV.

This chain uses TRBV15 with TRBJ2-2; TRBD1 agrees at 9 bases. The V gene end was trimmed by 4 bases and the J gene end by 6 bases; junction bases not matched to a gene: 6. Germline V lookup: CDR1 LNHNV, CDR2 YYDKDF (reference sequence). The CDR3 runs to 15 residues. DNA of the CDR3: TGTGCCACCAGCACCGGGACAGGGCTTCCCGGGGAGCTGTTTTTT. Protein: CATSTGTGLPGELFF.

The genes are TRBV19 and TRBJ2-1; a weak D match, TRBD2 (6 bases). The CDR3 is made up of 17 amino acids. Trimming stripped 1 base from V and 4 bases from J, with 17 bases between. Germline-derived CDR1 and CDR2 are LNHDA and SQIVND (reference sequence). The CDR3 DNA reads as TGTGCCAGTAGTATAGGACTAGTTGCTGAATTATACAATGAGCAGTTCTTC. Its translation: CASSIGLVAELYNEQFF.

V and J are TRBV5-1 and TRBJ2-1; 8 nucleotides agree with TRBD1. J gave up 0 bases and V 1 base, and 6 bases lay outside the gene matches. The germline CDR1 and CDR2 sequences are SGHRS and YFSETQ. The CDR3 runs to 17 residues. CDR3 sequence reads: CASSLKTGESSYNEQFF. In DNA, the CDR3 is TGCGCCAGCAGCTTGAAGACAGGGGAAAGCTCCTACAATGAGCAGTTCTTC.

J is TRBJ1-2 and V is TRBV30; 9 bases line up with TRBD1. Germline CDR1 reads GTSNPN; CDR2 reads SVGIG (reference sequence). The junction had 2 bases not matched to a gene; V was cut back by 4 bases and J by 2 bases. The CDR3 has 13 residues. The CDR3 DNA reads TGTGCCTGGATTACAGGGGGCAACTATGGCTACACCTTC. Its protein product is CAWITGGNYGYTF. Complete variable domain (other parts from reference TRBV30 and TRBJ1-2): SQTIHQWPATLVQPVGSPLSLECTVEGTSNPNLYWYRQAAGRGLQLLFYSVGIGQISSEVPQNLSASRPQDRQFILSSKKLLLSDSGFYLCAWITGGNYGYTFGSGTRLTVV.

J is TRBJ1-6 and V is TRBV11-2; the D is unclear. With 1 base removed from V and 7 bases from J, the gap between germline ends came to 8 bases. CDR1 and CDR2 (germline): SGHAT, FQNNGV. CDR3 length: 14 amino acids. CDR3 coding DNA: TGTGCCAGCAGCTTAGGTGGCACCAATTCACCCCTCCACTTT. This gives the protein CASSLGGTNSPLHF.

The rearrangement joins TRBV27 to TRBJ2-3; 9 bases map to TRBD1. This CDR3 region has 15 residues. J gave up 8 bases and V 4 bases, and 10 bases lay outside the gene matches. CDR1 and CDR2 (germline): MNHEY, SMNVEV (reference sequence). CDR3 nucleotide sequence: TGTGCCAGCAGTTCCACAGGGGGCGGGGTGGGTACGCAGTATTTT. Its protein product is CASSSTGGGVGTQYF.

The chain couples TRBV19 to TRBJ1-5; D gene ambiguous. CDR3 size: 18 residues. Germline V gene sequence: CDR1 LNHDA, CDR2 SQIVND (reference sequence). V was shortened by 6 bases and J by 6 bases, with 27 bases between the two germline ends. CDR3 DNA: TGTGCCAGTAGCCTTTTAATAGTTGGGAGGGTGTTTACTCAGCCCCAGCATTTT. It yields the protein CASSLLIVGRVFTQPQHF.

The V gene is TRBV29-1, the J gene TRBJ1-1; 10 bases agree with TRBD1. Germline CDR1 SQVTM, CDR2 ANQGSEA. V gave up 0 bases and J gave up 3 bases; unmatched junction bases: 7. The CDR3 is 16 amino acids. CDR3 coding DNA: TGCAGCGTTGAAGATCCCCGGACAGGGGGACACACTGAAGCTTTCTTT. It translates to CSVEDPRTGGHTEAFF.

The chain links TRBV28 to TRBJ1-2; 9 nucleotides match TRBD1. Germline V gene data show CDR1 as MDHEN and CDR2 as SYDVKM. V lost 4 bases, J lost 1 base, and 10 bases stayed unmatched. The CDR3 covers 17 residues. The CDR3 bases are TGTGCCAGCAGTTCCTCCAGGACAGGGGTTCTTAACTATGGCTACACCTTC. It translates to CASSSSRTGVLNYGYTF.

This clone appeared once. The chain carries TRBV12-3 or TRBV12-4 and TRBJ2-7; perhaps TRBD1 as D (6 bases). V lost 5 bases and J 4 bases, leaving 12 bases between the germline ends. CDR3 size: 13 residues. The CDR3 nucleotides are TGTGCCAGCAGTCCCACCGGGACATACGAGCAGTACTTC. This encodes CASSPTGTYEQYF.

This CDR3 reads CASSLAGVDEQYF. The CDR3 nucleotides are TGTGCCAGCAGCTTGGCGGGAGTCGACGAGCAGTACTTC. The V call is TRBV7-9, the J call TRBJ2-7; 7 nucleotides line up with TRBD2. This CDR3 contains 13 residues. The V gene's germline CDR1 is SEHNR and CDR2 FQNEAQ (reference sequence). The V segment lost 3 bases and the J segment 5 bases; nucleotides outside the gene matches: 4.

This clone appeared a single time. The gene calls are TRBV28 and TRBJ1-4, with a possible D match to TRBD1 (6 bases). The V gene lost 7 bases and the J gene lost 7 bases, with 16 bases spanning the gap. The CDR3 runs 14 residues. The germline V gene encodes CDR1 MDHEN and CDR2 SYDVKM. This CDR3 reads CASTTAGEGEKLFF. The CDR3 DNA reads TGTGCCAGCACTACCGCAGGGGAGGGTGAAAAACTGTTTTTT.

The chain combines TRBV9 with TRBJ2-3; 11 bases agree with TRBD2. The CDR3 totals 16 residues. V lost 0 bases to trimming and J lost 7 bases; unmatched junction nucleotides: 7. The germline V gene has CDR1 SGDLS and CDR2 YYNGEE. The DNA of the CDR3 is TGTGCCAGCAGCGTAGCTACTAGCGGGAGTTTGAATACGCAGTATTTT. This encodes CASSVATSGSLNTQYF.

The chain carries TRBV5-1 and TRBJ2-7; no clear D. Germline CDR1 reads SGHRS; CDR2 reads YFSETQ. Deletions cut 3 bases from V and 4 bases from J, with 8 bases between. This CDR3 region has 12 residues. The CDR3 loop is CASSSGSYEQYF. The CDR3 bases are TGCGCCAGCAGCTCTGGCAGTTACGAGCAGTACTTC.

CDR3 amino acids: CASSLRFSGVSYEQYF. CDR3 DNA sequence: TGTGCCAGCAGCCTTCGTTTTAGCGGGGTCTCCTACGAGCAGTACTTC. The gene calls are TRBV28 and TRBJ2-7, with TRBD2 matching over 8 bases. This CDR3 is 16 amino acids long. The ends lost 6 bases at V and 0 bases at J; junction bases unmatched: 10. CDR1 and CDR2 (germline): MDHEN, SYDVKM.

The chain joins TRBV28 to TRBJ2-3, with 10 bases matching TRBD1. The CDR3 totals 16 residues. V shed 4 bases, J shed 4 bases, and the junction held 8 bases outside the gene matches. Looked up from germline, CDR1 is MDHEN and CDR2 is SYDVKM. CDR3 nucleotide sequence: TGTGCCAGCAGTTCGACCGGACAGGGGGAACCAGATACGCAGTATTTT. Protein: CASSSTGQGEPDTQYF.

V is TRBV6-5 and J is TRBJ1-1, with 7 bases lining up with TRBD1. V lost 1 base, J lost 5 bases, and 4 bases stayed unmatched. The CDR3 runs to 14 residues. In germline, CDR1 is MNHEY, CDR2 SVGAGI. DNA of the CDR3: TGTGCCAGCAGTTACTGGAAGGGGGCGACTGAAGCTTTCTTT. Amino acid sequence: CASSYWKGATEAFF.

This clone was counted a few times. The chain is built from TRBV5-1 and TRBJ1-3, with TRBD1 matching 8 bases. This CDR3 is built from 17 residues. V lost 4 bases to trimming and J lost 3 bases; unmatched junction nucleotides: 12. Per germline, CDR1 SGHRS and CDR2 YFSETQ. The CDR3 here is CASSLYGQGGFGNTIYF. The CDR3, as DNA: TGCGCCAGCAGCCTCTACGGACAGGGAGGTTTTGGAAACACCATATATTTT.